The TCR beta chain under discussion was sequenced for a study of identical twins. CDR1 and CDR2 from the germline V gene are SGHAT and FQNNGV. The CDR3 consists of 15 residues. Trimming at V came to 5 bases and at J to 6 bases, leaving 10 bases not matched to a gene. Template switching added a universal primer site; cDNA carried unique molecular identifiers. TCRdb called the 5' RACE reads again in MiXCR, with one record for every CDR3 protein. The repertoire holds 1.5 million or so distinct CDR3 sequences, with less than 40% as singletons. Whole-study results and caveats: Invariant cells of the MAIT and iNKT types might have partly distorted the zero-insertion analyses. Conclusions came from cross-sectional statistical analysis, not from following the same donors.

A few counts support this clonotype. Its target is unknown. Sequencing used cord blood. The V and J genes are TRBV11-2 and TRBJ1-2, with TRBD1 matching over 9 bases. The receptor was derived from a newborn girl in good health. DNA for the CDR3: TGTGCCAGCAGCCCCCACAGGGGGCGCGTTGATGGCTACACCTTC. Translated: CASSPHRGRVDGYTF.